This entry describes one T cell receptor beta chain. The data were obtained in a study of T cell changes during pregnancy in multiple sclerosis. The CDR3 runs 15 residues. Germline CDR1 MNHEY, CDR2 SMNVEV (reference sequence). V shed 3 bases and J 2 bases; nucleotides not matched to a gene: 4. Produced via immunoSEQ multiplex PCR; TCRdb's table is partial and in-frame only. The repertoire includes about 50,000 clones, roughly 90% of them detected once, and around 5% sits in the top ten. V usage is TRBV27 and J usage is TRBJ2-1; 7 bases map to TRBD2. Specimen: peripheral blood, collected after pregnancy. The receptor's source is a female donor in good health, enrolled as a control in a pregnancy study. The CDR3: CASSFEGRAYNEQFF. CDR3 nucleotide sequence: TGTGCCAGCAGTTTCGAAGGGAGGGCCTACAATGAGCAGTTCTTC.